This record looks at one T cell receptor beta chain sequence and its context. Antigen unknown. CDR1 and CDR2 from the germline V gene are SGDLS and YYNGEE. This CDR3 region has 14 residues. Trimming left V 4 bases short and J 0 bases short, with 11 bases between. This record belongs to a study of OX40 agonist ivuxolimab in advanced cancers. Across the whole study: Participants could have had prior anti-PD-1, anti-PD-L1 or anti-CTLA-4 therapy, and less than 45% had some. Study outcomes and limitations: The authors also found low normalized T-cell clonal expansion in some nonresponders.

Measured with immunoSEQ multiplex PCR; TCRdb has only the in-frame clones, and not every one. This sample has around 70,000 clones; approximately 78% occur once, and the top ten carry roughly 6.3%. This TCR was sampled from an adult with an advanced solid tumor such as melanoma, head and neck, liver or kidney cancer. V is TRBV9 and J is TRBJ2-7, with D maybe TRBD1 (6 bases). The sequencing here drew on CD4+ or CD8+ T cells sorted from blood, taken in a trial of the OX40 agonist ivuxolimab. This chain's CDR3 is CASSTSTGSYEQYF. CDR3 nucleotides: TGTGCCAGCAGCACCTCGACAGGCTCCTACGAGCAGTACTTC. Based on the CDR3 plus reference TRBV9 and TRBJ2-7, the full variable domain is DSGVTQTPKHLITATGQRVTLRCSPRSGDLSVYWYQQSLDQGLQFLIQYYNGEERAKGNILERFSAQQFPDLHSELNLSSLELGDSALYFCASSTSTGSYEQYFGPGTRLTVT.